Here is one T cell receptor (beta chain) with its context. The data were taken from a study of blood T cell repertoires in COVID-19. The wider study: Acute and convalescent COVID-19 specimens originated in the United States, Italy and Spain. The analysed material was cDNA or gDNA that came from T cells, B-cell-depleted T cells, or PBMCs.

The table came from immunoSEQ multiplex PCR; TCRdb's copy has only in-frame clones and leaves some out. The table includes around 300,000 clones, approximately 85% detected once. Germline V gene data show CDR1 as SGHVS and CDR2 as FQNEAQ. V lost 5 bases and J lost 3, with 13 bases in between. This CDR3 spans 15 amino acids. Sequencing was done on a sample of peripheral blood. This clonotype was sampled from a human donor in a cohort sampled during active COVID-19. The chain is built from TRBV7-8 and TRBJ2-2; D perhaps matches TRBD1 (5 bases). CDR3 coding DNA: TGTGCCAGCAGCCGTCTTGACAGAGACACCGGGGAGCTGTTTTTT. Translation: CASSRLDRDTGELFF.